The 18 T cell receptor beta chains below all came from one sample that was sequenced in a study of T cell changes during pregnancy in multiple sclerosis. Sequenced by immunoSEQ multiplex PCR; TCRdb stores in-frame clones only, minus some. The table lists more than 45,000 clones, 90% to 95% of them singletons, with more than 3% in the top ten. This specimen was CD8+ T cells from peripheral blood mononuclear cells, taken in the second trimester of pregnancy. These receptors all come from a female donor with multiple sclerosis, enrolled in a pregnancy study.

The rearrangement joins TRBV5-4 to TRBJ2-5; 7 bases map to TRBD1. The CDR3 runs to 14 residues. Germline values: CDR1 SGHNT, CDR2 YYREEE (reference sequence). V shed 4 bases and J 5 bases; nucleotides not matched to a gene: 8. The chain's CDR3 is CASSLGGPGETQYF. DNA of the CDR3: TGTGCCAGCAGCCTAGGGGGCCCGGGGGAGACCCAGTACTTC.

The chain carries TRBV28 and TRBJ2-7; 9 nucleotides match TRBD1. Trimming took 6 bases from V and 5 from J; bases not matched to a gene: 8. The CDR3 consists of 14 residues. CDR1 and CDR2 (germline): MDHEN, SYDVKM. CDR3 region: CASRTQGAIDEQYF. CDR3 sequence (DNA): TGTGCCAGCAGAACACAGGGGGCTATCGACGAGCAGTACTTC.

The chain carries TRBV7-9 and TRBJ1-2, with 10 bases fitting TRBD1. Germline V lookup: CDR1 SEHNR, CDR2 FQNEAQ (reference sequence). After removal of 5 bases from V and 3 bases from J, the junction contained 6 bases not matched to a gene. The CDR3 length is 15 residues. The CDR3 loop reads CASSRGTGDHYGYTF. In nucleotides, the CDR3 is TGTGCCAGCAGCCGCGGGACAGGGGACCACTATGGCTACACCTTC.

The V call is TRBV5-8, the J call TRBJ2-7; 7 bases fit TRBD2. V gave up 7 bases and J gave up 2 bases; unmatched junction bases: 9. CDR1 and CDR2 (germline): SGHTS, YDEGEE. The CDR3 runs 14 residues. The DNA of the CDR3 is TGTGCCAGCCCGAGCGGGAACCCCCCCTACGAGCAGTACTTC. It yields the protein CASPSGNPPYEQYF.

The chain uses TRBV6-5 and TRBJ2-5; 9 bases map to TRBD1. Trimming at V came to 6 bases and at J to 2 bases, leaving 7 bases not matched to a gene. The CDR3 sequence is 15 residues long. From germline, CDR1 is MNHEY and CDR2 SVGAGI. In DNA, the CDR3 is TGTGCCAGCAGGGACGGACAGGGGTTTCAAGAGACCCAGTACTTC. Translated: CASRDGQGFQETQYF.

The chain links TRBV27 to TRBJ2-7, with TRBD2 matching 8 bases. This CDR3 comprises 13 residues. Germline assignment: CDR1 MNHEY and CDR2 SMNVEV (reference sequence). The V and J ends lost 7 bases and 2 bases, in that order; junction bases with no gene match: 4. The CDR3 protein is CASTEAGAYEQYF. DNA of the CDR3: TGTGCCAGCACAGAAGCGGGAGCCTACGAGCAGTACTTC.

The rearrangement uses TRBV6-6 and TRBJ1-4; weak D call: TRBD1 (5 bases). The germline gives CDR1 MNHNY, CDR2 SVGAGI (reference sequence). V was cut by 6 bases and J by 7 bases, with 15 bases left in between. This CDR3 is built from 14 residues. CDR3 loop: CASRGGSGSEKLFF. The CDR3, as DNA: TGTGCCAGCAGGGGAGGGTCAGGGAGTGAAAAACTGTTTTTT.

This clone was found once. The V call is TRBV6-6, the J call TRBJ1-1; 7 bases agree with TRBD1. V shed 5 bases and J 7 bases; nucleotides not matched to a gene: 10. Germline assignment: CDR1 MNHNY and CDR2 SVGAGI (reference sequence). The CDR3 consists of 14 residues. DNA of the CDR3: TGTGCCAGCAGTACCCCCGGGACAGACGTTGAAGCTTTCTTT. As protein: CASSTPGTDVEAFF.

The CDR3 DNA sequence: TGTGCCGTAGCGGGAGGGTTTGAGACCCAGTACTTC. As protein: CAVAGGFETQYF. The V and J genes are TRBV28 and TRBJ2-5; 11 bases are a match to TRBD2. CDR3 length equals 12 residues. Germline V gene data show CDR1 as MDHEN and CDR2 as SYDVKM. V was clipped by 11 bases and J by 5 bases; unmatched bases: 4.

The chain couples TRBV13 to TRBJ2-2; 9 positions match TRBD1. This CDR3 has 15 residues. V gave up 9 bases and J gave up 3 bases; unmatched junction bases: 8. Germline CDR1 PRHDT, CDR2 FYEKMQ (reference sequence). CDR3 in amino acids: CASQKDRGDTGELFF. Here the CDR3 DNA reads TGTGCCAGTCAAAAGGACAGGGGAGACACCGGGGAGCTGTTTTTT.

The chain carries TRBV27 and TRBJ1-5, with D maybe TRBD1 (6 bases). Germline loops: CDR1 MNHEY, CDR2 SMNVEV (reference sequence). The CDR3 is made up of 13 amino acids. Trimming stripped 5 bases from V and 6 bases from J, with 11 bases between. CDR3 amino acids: CASSRGLGQPQHF. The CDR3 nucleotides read TGTGCCAGCAGTAGGGGGTTGGGTCAGCCCCAGCATTTT.

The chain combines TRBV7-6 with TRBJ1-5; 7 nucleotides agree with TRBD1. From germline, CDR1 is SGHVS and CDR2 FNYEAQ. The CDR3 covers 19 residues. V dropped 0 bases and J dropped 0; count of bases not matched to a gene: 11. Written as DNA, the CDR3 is TGTGCCAGCAGCTTAGCTAGCACCTCGGACAGGTATAGCAATCAGCCCCAGCATTTT. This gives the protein CASSLASTSDRYSNQPQHF.

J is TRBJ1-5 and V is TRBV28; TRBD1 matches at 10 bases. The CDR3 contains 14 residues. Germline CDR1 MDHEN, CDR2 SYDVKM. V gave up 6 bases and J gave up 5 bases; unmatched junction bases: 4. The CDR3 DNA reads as TGTGCCAGCAGCCGACAGGGGGCAGATCAGCCCCAGCATTTT. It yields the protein CASSRQGADQPQHF.

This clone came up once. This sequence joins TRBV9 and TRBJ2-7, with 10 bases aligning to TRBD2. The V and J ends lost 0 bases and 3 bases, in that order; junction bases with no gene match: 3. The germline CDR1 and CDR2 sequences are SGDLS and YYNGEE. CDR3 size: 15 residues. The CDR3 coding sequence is TGTGCCAGCAGCGTAGGGGGACTAGCGAACTACGAGCAGTACTTC. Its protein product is CASSVGGLANYEQYF.

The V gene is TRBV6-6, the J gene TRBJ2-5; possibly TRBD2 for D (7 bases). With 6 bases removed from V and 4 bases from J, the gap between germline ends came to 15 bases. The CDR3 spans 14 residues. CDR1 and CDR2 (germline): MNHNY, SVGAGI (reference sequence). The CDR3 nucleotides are TGTGCCAGCAGCCCGAGGGGGGGTGGAGAGACCCAGTACTTC. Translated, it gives CASSPRGGGETQYF.

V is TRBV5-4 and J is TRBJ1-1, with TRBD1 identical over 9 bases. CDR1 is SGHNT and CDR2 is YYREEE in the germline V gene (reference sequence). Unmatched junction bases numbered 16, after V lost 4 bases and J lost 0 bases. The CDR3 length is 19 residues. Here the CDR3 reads CASSNKHTGQGAMNTEAFF. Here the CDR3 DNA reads TGTGCCAGCAGCAACAAACATACGGGACAGGGCGCAATGAACACTGAAGCTTTCTTT.

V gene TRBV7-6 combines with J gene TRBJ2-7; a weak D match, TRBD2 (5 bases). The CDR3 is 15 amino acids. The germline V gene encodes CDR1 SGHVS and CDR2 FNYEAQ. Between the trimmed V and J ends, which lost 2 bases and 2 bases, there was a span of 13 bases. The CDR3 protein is CASSLSPRGTYEQYF. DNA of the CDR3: TGTGCCAGCAGCTTATCCCCTCGGGGTACCTACGAGCAGTACTTC.

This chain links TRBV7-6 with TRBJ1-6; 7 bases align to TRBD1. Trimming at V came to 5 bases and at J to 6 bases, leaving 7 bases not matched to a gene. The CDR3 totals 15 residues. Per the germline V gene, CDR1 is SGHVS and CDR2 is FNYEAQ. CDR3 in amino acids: CASSQDRDSNSPLHF. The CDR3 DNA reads TGTGCCAGCAGCCAAGACAGGGATTCTAATTCACCCCTCCACTTT.